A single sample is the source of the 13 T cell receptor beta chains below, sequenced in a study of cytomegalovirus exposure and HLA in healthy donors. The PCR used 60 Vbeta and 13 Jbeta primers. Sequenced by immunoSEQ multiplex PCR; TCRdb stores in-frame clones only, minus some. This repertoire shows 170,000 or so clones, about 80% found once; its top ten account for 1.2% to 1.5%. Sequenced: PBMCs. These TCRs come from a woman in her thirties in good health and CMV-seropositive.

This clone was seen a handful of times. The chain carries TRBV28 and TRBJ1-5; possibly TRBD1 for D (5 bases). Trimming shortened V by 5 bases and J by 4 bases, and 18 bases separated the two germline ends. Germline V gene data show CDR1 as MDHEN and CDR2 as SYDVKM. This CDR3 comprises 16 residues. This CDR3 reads CASSPPRANLNQPQHF. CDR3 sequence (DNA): TGTGCCAGCAGTCCTCCCAGGGCCAATCTTAATCAGCCCCAGCATTTT.

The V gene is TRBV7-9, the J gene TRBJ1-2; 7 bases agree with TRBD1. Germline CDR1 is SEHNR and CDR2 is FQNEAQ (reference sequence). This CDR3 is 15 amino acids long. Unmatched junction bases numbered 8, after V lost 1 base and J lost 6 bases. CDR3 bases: TGTGCCAGCAGCTTAGAGGCAGGGGGTTTGCATGGCTACACCTTC. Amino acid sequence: CASSLEAGGLHGYTF.

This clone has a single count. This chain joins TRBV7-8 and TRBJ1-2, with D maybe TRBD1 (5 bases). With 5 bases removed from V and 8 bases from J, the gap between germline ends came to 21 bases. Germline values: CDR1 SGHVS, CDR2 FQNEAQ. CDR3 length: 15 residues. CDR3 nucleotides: TGTGCCAGCAGCCGGGTTCCGATCAGGGAGGGCGGCTACACCTTC. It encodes CASSRVPIREGGYTF.

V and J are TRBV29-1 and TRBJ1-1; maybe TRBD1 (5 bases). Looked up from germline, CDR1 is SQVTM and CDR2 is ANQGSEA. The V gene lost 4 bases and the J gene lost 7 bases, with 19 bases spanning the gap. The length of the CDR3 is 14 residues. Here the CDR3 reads CSVGRGGGEIEAFF. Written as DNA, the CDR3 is TGCAGCGTTGGGAGGGGTGGGGGGGAAATTGAAGCTTTCTTT.

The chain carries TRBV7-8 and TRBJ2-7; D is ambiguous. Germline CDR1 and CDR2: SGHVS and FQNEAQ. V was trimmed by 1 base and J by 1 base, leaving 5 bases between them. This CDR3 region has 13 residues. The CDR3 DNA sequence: TGTGCCAGCAGCTTAGTACAGTCCTACGAGCAGTACTTC. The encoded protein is CASSLVQSYEQYF.

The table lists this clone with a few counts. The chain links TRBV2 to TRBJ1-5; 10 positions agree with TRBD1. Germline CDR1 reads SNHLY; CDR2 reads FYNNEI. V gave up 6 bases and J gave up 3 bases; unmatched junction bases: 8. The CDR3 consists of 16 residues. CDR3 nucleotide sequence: TGTGCCAGCAGAGACGGGACAGGGGACTTCAATCAGCCCCAGCATTTT. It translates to CASRDGTGDFNQPQHF.

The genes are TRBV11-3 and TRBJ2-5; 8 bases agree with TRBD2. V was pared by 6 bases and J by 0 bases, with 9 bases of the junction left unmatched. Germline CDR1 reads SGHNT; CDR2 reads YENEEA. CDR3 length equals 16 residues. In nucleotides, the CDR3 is TGTGCCAGCAGGATGGGGGCTAGCGGGTACCAAGAGACCCAGTACTTC. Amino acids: CASRMGASGYQETQYF.

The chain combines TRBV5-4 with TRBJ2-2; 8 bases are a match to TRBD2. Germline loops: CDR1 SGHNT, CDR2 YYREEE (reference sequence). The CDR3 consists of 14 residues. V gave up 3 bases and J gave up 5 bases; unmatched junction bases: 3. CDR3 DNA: TGTGCCAGCAGCTGGGGACTAGAGACCGGGGAGCTGTTTTTT. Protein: CASSWGLETGELFF.

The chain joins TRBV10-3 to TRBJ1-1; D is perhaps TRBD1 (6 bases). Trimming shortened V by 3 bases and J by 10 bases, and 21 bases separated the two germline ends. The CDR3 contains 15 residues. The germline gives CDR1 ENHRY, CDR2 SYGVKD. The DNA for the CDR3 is TGTGCCATCAGTGAAGACCCGGGACACGCCCGGGGAGCTTTCTTT. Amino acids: CAISEDPGHARGAFF.

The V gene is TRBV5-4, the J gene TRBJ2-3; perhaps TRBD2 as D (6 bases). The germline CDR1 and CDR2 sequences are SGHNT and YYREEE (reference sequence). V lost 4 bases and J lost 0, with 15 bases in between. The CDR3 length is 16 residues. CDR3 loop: CASSPGGTRSTDTQYF. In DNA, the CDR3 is TGTGCCAGCAGCCCCGGAGGGACTCGGAGCACAGATACGCAGTATTTT.

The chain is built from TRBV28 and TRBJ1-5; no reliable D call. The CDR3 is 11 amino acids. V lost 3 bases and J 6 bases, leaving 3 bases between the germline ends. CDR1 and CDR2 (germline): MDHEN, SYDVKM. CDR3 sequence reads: CASSFGQPQHF. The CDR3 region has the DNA TGTGCCAGCAGTTTCGGTCAGCCCCAGCATTTT.

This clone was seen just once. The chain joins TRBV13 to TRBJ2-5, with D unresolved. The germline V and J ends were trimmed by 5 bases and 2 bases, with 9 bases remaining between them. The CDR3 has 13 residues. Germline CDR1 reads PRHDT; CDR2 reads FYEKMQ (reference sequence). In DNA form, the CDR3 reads TGTGCCAGCAGCCGCCCCACACAAGAGACCCAGTACTTC. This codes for CASSRPTQETQYF.

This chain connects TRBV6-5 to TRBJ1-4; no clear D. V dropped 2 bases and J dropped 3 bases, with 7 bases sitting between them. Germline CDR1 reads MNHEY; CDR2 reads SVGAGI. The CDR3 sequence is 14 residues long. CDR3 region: CASSYGRANEKLFF. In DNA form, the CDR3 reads TGTGCCAGCAGTTACGGCCGTGCTAATGAAAAACTGTTTTTT.